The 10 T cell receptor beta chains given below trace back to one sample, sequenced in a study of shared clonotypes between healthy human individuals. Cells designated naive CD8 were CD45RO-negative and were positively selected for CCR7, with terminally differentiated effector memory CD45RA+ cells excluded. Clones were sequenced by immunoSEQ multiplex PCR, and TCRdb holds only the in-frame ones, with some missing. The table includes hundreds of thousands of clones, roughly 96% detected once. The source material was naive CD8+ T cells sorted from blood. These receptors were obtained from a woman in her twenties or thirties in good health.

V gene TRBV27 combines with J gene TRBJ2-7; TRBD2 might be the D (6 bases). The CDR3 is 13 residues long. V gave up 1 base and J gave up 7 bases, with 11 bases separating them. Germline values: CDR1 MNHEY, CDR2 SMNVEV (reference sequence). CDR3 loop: CASSLLSAGEQYF. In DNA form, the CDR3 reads TGTGCCAGCAGTTTATTGTCCGCGGGGGAGCAGTACTTC.

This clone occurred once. The CDR3, as DNA: TGTGCCAGCGCCCCCCTAGAGGGAGTCATAGGGAATGAGCAGTTCTTC. This sequence encodes CASAPLEGVIGNEQFF. V usage is TRBV27 and J usage is TRBJ2-1, with D tentatively TRBD2 (5 bases). Per the germline V gene, CDR1 is MNHEY and CDR2 is SMNVEV (reference sequence). V was trimmed by 8 bases and J by 7 bases, leaving 24 bases between them. The CDR3 is made up of 16 amino acids.

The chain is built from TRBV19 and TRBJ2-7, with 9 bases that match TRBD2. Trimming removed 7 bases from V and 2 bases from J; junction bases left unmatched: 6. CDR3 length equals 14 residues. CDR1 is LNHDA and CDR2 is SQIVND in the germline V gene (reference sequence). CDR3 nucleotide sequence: TGTGCCAGTACCAATAGCGGGAGTGCCTACGAGCAGTACTTC. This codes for CASTNSGSAYEQYF.

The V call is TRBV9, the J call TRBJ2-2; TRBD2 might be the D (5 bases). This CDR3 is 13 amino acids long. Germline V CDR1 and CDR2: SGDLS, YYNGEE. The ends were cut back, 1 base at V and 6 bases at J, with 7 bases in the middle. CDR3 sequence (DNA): TGTGCCAGCAGCGTAATGGACTCCGGGGAGCTGTTTTTT. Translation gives CASSVMDSGELFF.

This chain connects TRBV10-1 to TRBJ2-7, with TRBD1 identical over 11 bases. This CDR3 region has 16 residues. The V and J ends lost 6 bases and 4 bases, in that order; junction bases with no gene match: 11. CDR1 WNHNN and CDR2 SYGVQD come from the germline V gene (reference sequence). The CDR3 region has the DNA TGCGCCAGCAGCGGATTTAGGACAGGGGGCGGTTACGAGCAGTACTTC. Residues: CASSGFRTGGGYEQYF.

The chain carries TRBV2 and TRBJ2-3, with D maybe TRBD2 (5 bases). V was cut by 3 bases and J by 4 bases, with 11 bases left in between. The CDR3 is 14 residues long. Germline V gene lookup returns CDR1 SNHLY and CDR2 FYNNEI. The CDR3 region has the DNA TGTGCCAGCAGTGACCCGCTAGCCCCAGATACGCAGTATTTT. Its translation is CASSDPLAPDTQYF.

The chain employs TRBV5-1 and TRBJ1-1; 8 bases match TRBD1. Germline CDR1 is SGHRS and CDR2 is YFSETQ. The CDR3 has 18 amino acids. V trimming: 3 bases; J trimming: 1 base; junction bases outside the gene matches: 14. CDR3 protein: CASSSTVPGQARNTEAFF. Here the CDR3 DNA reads TGCGCCAGCAGCTCCACCGTCCCGGGACAGGCCCGGAACACTGAAGCTTTCTTT.

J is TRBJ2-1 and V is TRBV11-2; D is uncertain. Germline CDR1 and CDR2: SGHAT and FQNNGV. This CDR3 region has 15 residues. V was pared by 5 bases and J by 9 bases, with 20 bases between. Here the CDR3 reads CASSPPLVGFSEQFF. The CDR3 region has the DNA TGTGCCAGCAGCCCCCCGCTGGTAGGATTTAGTGAGCAGTTCTTC.

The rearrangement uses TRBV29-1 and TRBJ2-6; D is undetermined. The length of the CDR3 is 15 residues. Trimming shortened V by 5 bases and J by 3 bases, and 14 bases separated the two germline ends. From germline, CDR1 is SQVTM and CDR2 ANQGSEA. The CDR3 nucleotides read TGCAGCGTTTTCGGTACCCTCGATGGGGCCAACGTCCTGACTTTC. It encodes CSVFGTLDGANVLTF.

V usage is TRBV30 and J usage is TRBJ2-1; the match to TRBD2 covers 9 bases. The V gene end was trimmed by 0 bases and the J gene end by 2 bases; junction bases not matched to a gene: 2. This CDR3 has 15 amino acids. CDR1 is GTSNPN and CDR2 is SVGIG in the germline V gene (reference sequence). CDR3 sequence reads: CAWSVPSGTYNEQFF. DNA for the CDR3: TGTGCCTGGAGTGTTCCTAGCGGGACCTACAATGAGCAGTTCTTC.